Here is one T cell receptor (beta chain) with its context. What it binds is not known. Here immunoSEQ multiplex PCR was the method, and the copy in TCRdb shows in-frame clones only, minus some. The table shows hundreds of thousands of clones, with 95% to 98% occurring only once. A CD45RA-negative memory subset and a CD45RA+ naive subset were separated from the CD4+ cells. The CDR3 has 13 residues. V was pared by 4 bases and J by 1 base, with 7 bases between. Germline V lookup: CDR1 SNHLY, CDR2 FYNNEI. The data were obtained in a study of shared clonotypes between healthy human individuals. General study results and limits: Relative to memory subsets, naive subsets generally showed larger estimated richness. Naive CD4 clonotypes were shared across a handful of donors at 4.5% to 6.5%. Among donors, the sharing of clonotypes was expected to be influenced by sequencing depth.

The chain recombines TRBV2 with TRBJ1-1, with no clear D. The sample was naive CD4+ T cells sorted from blood. Described subset: CD45RA+ positively selected. The source is a woman younger than 45 in good health. The CDR3 reads CASSARENTEAFF. The CDR3 DNA follows: TGTGCCAGCAGTGCGAGGGAGAACACTGAAGCTTTCTTT.